This T cell receptor (beta chain) was recorded in a study of blood T cell repertoires in COVID-19. At the level of the study: The United States, Italy and Spain were the sources of the acute and convalescent COVID-19 samples. From T cells, B-cell-depleted T cells, or PBMCs came the material, which was cDNA or gDNA.

This CDR3 has 15 amino acids. Germline V gene sequence: CDR1 MNHEY, CDR2 SVGEGT. Deletions cut 0 bases from V and 5 bases from J, with 13 bases between. Per the study methods: Amplifying reference gene primers gave estimates of nucleated cell counts. Sequenced by immunoSEQ multiplex PCR; TCRdb stores in-frame clones only, minus some. That table gives V, J and clone size, and the DNA gave D and trimming. The table lists about 260,000 clones, 87% of them singletons, with about 2.2% in the top ten. The rearrangement uses TRBV6-2 or TRBV6-3 and TRBJ2-5; D is perhaps TRBD2 (5 bases). The sample consisted of peripheral blood. The receptor's source is a woman aged 50 to 65 who had recovered from COVID-19. CDR3 residues: CASSYSSRPGETQYF. CDR3 nucleotide sequence: TGTGCCAGCAGTTACTCGAGTAGGCCGGGGGAGACCCAGTACTTC.